This is a list of T cell receptor beta chains from one sample in a study of cytomegalovirus exposure and HLA in healthy donors. Sequenced by immunoSEQ multiplex PCR; TCRdb stores in-frame clones only, minus some. The sample consists of fewer than 250,000 clones, more than 65% of them appearing once. Sequenced sample: PBMCs. Receptors were obtained from a woman in her twenties or thirties in good health and CMV-seronegative. CDR3s include the opening cysteine and the closing phenylalanine or tryptophan. Each record gives: J gene, V gene, D gene, clone size, CDR3 DNA, CDR3 protein. A D gene is named only where the DNA matches it firmly. Clone size, where shown, is once, few, many, or a class for clones that have expanded.

TRBJ2-1 TRBV5-1 TRBD2 few TGCGCCAGCAGCTTCAACAATCTAGCGGGGGGGCGTAATGAGCAGTTCTTC CASSFNNLAGGRNEQFF
TRBJ1-1 TRBV29-1 . . TGCAGCGTGGGCGTGGGGGGGGAAAACACTGAAGCTTTCTTT CSVGVGGENTEAFF
TRBJ1-4 TRBV19 . . TGTGCCAGTAACCCCCTGGGAGGGAAACTGTTTTTT CASNPLGGKLFF
TRBJ1-2 TRBV5-1 TRBD1 . TGCGCCAGCAGCCCGGCTCCAGGGGGTTGGGGCTACACCTTC CASSPAPGGWGYTF
TRBJ2-7 TRBV5-6 . . TGTGCCAGCAGCCCTGGAGGAGGGAATAGGGACGAGCAGTACTTC CASSPGGGNRDEQYF
TRBJ2-2 TRBV7-3 TRBD2 . TGTGCCAGCAGCTTAACTAGCGGGACGGGCGGGGAGCTGTTTTTT CASSLTSGTGGELFF
TRBJ1-3 TRBV30 . once TGTGCCTGGAGTGCCAGGGGTCCGAGCTCTGGAAACACCATATATTTT CAWSARGPSSGNTIYF
TRBJ2-1 TRBV4-2 TRBD2 . TGTGCCAGCAGCCAAGGGGCTAGCGGGGTAGGAAATGAGCAGTTCTTC CASSQGASGVGNEQFF
TRBJ1-5 TRBV19 . . TGTGCCAGTAGGACAAGCAATCAGCCCCAGCATTTT CASRTSNQPQHF
TRBJ2-4 TRBV6-5 TRBD1 . TGTGCCAGCAGTACCGGGACAGGGTTTGACATTCAGTACTTC CASSTGTGFDIQYF
TRBJ2-7 TRBV5-1 TRBD1 . TGCGCCAGCAGCTCATCTACAGGGGGGCTCTACGAGCAGTACTTC CASSSSTGGLYEQYF
TRBJ1-5 TRBV19 TRBD1 . TGTGCCAGTTCGGGACAGGTATATCAGCCCCAGCATTTT CASSGQVYQPQHF
TRBJ2-1 TRBV6-1 TRBD2 . TGTGCCAGCAGAGGACTAGCGGATTCCTACAATGAGCAGTTCTTC CASRGLADSYNEQFF
TRBJ1-1 TRBV30 TRBD1 . TGTGCCTGGAGCGAAGACAGGGACACTGAAGCTTTCTTT CAWSEDRDTEAFF
TRBJ2-3 TRBV6-5 . . TGTGCCAGCAGGATAGCGCGGGGAGTAGATACGCAGTATTTT CASRIARGVDTQYF
TRBJ1-5 TRBV6-5 . . TGTGCCAGCAAATCAACGGGGAATAATCAGCCCCAGCATTTT CASKSTGNNQPQHF
TRBJ1-4 TRBV6-5 . few TGTGCCAGCAGTTACGGGGGGGAAAAACTGTTTTTT CASSYGGEKLFF
TRBJ2-1 TRBV7-3 TRBD1 few TGTGCCAGCAGCTTAGGGACAGTCAATGAGCAGTTCTTC CASSLGTVNEQFF
TRBJ1-1 TRBV7-9 . . TGTGCCAGCAGCTTGCCCGGGAAGGGTAAGAACACTGAAGCTTTCTTT CASSLPGKGKNTEAFF
TRBJ1-1 TRBV6-6 . . TGTGCCAGCAGTTACTCGAGGAACACTGAAGCTTTCTTT CASSYSRNTEAFF
TRBJ1-2 TRBV6-1 . . TGTGCCAGCGGCTCCCTCTCCCCAGGGAATGGCTACACCTTC CASGSLSPGNGYTF
TRBJ2-3 TRBV6-5 TRBD1 few TGTGCCAGCAGTGTGACAGGGGATATAGATACGCAGTATTTT CASSVTGDIDTQYF
TRBJ2-7 TRBV2 . few TGTGCCAGCAGTGAAAGAGCCTACGAGCAGTACTTC CASSERAYEQYF
TRBJ2-7 TRBV5-1 TRBD1 . TGCGCCAGTGGCCCGGACAGGTTTTCGGTCTTGTCCTACGAGCAGTACTTC CASGPDRFSVLSYEQYF
TRBJ1-2 TRBV16 . . TGTGCCAGCAGCCAATTCCAAAACTATGGCTACACCTTC CASSQFQNYGYTF
TRBJ2-3 TRBV5-4 . . TGTGCCAGCAGCCTAGACTATGGCACAGATACGCAGTATTTT CASSLDYGTDTQYF
TRBJ1-1 TRBV4-1 . . TGTGCCAGCAGCCAAGGTCCGGGTATGAACACTGAAGCTTTCTTT CASSQGPGMNTEAFF
TRBJ1-6 TRBV30 TRBD1 . TGTGCCGGGCGGACAGGGAGCTCCTATAATTCACCCCTCAACTTT CAGRTGSSYNSPLNF
TRBJ2-7 TRBV29-1 TRBD1 few TGCAGCGTTGAAGGCCCCGGACAGGGGGCAGGGTACGAGCAGTACTTC CSVEGPGQGAGYEQYF
TRBJ1-2 TRBV5-6 . . TGTGCCAGCAGCTCACAGGTTTTCTATGGCTACACCTTC CASSSQVFYGYTF
TRBJ1-2 TRBV30 . . TGTGCCTGGAGTGTGGAGGGATTAACTTTTGGCTACACCTTC CAWSVEGLTFGYTF
TRBJ2-7 TRBV11-2 TRBD1 . TGTGCCAGCAGCTTAGCGGGACAGTTCTACGAGCAGTACTTC CASSLAGQFYEQYF
TRBJ2-1 TRBV4-1 TRBD2 . TGCGCCATCAGCCCCGTCCGAGGGACTAGCGGGAGCCACAATGAGCAGTTCTTC CAISPVRGTSGSHNEQFF
TRBJ2-7 TRBV6-1 . . TGTGCCAGCAGTGAAGGACTTCCCCCTAGCGAGCAGTACTTC CASSEGLPPSEQYF
TRBJ2-1 TRBV18 TRBD1 . TGTGCCAGCTCACCACCGGGACAGGGAGGGAATGAGCAGTTCTTC CASSPPGQGGNEQFF
TRBJ2-7 TRBV29-1 TRBD1 . TGCAGCGCGAGGACAGGCAATTCTCGAACCTACGAGCAGTACTTC CSARTGNSRTYEQYF
TRBJ1-4 TRBV30 TRBD1 . TGTGCCTGTAAGACAGGGGGAAGCGAAAAACTGTTTTTT CACKTGGSEKLFF
TRBJ2-1 TRBV10-3 TRBD2 . TGTGCCCTCAGTAGCGGGGTGGGGAATGAGCAGTTCTTC CALSSGVGNEQFF
TRBJ1-1 TRBV5-1 TRBD1 . TGCGCCAGCAGCTTTAAAGGGGGCCCTACTGAAGCTTTCTTT CASSFKGGPTEAFF
TRBJ1-4 TRBV25-1 . . TGTGCCAGCAGTGATCTAGACAGGAATGAAAAACTGTTTTTT CASSDLDRNEKLFF
TRBJ1-1 TRBV7-9 . . TGTGCCAGCACCATGACGGAGATGAACACTGAAGCTTTCTTT CASTMTEMNTEAFF
TRBJ2-7 TRBV4-1 . . TGCGCCAGCAGCTATCGGGACACCCCCCAGCCTCCCTACGAGCAGTACTTC CASSYRDTPQPPYEQYF
TRBJ2-7 TRBV2 TRBD2 . TGTGCCAGCACCAACAGGGGGCGAGGACTAGCGGGACAAACGGAGCAGTACTTC CASTNRGRGLAGQTEQYF
TRBJ1-1 TRBV5-5 . few TGTGCCAGCAGCTTCTGGGGCAGGGATGAAGCTTTCTTT CASSFWGRDEAFF
TRBJ1-3 TRBV5-1 . few TGCGCCAGCAGCTCACAGGGCGGTGGAAACACCATATATTTT CASSSQGGGNTIYF
TRBJ2-1 TRBV30 . . TGTGCCTGGAGCGACAGAGATGAGCAGTTCTTC CAWSDRDEQFF
TRBJ2-1 TRBV30 TRBD1 . TGTGCCTGGAGTAACCTCCTTACAGGGGCACCCTACAATGAGCAGTTCTTC CAWSNLLTGAPYNEQFF
TRBJ2-7 TRBV11-2 . . TGTGCCAGCAGCTTAGATTCGGCTAGTCTCGAGCAGTACTTC CASSLDSASLEQYF
TRBJ2-3 TRBV27 TRBD2 few TGTGCCAGCAGTTTCCTTAGCGGGATAGATACGCAGTATTTT CASSFLSGIDTQYF
TRBJ1-5 TRBV6-1 . few TGTGCCAGCAGTGAATTCGAGCAGCCCCAGCATTTT CASSEFEQPQHF
TRBJ1-4 TRBV7-9 TRBD1 . TGTGCCAGCAGCCCTCCGGACAGGAAAAAACTGTTTTTT CASSPPDRKKLFF
TRBJ1-2 TRBV19 . . TGTGCCAGTAGTATAGGAAGGACAGCGAATTATGGCTACACCTTC CASSIGRTANYGYTF
TRBJ1-1 TRBV10-3 TRBD1 . TGTGCCATCACCCGAGGACAGGGGGGGACTGAAGCTTTCTTT CAITRGQGGTEAFF
TRBJ1-1 TRBV7-9 TRBD1 . TGTGCCAGCAGCTTAGGGGACAGGGGACCGAACACTGAAGCTTTCTTT CASSLGDRGPNTEAFF
TRBJ2-7 TRBV7-9 . few TGTGCCAGCAGTCTGGGGGCGGGGGTCGAGCAGTACTTC CASSLGAGVEQYF
TRBJ1-2 TRBV15 TRBD1 few TGTGCCACCAGCACCGGGACAGGGGGGCCCTATGGCTACACCTTC CATSTGTGGPYGYTF
TRBJ1-3 TRBV5-1 TRBD1 . TGCGCCAGCAGCTTGGTTTCCAGGGGGACTGGAAACACCATATATTTT CASSLVSRGTGNTIYF
TRBJ2-7 TRBV20-1 . . TGCAGTGCCAGAACTCCCTACGAGCAGTACTTC CSARTPYEQYF
TRBJ1-3 TRBV7-8 TRBD1 . TGTGCCAGCAGCACCAGCGGGACAGGACTCTCTGGAAACACCATATATTTT CASSTSGTGLSGNTIYF
TRBJ1-1 TRBV2 TRBD1 . TGTGCCAACGGACAGGTAGGAACTGAAGCTTTCTTT CANGQVGTEAFF